This TCR beta chain was found in a study of response to subunit inactivated influenza vaccine. Study-level results: Authors suggested seasonal influenza vaccinations each recruit few new T cells.

TCRdb fed the RT-PCR reads into MiXCR, producing one record per CDR3 protein. The sample consists of about 240,000 distinct CDR3 sequences, 12% of them appearing once. For this clonotype: Its specificity is not known.

This CDR3 contains 14 residues. The V end was cut by 6 bases, the J end by 9 bases, with 20 bases between. V usage is TRBV12-3 or TRBV12-4 and J usage is TRBJ2-5; D remains unclear. The TCR was taken from a man aged 45 to 65 who received an inactivated influenza vaccine. The material was non-naive T cells sorted from PBMCs, obtained around 15 days before vaccination. The CDR3 DNA is TGTGCCAGCAGCTCCGGCCCTCAAGGGTTGGCCCAGTACTTC. Translated, it gives CASSSGPQGLAQYF.